This T cell receptor beta chain stems from a study of beta chain features in type 1 diabetes. The authors took one heparinised blood draw, averaging about 120 mL, from each donor. General study results and limits: PCR could preferentially amplify shorter templates, alike in patients and controls. For patients, the naive, central memory and Treg TCRB repertoires appeared more alike than for healthy donors. In type 1 diabetes patients, VDJ junctions had fewer insertions; deletions at these junctions were more frequent.

Every bit of the isolated RNA underwent reverse transcription, so sequencing read expressed TCRB transcripts. TCRdb keeps only in-frame clones here, not all; method: immunoSEQ multiplex PCR. The table lists more than 300,000 clones, 10% to 15% of them singletons. As to this clone: Its antigen is unknown.

Sequenced material: naive CD4+ T cells from blood. The receptor's source is a man aged 18 to 29 in good health.

As DNA, the CDR3 is TGCGCCAGCAGCACAGGGATGGAGTGGGGCAGCTACACCTTC. This gives the protein CASSTGMEWGSYTF. The rearrangement uses TRBV5-1 and TRBJ1-2, with D tentatively TRBD1 (6 bases). CDR1 is SGHRS, CDR2 YFSETQ, per germline. The CDR3 runs 14 residues. Trimming stripped 4 bases from V and 9 bases from J, with 19 bases between.